This TCR beta chain was sequenced during a study of identical twins. This clonotype was detected a few times. Its antigen is still unknown. Study-level points and caveats: Alpha sequences that were out-of-frame and twin-shared showed an excess of low generation probability. Zero-insertion results could be subject to partial confounding by invariant MAIT and iNKT cells. Models underpredicted monozygotic twin sharing of out-of-frame TCR alpha.

CDR3 length: 17 residues. V dropped 3 bases and J dropped 0; count of bases not matched to a gene: 6. In germline, CDR1 is MDHEN, CDR2 SYDVKM. A universal primer site was created by template switching, with the cDNA bearing unique molecular identifiers. MiXCR, applied by TCRdb to the 5' RACE reads, yields one record per CDR3 protein. The sample holds some 300,000 distinct CDR3 sequences, 12% seen once. These data were also filed under a second study, of yellow fever vaccine responses in identical twins.

This rearrangement joins TRBV28 to TRBJ2-4; 9 nucleotides align to TRBD2. The sequencing input was CD8+ T cells sorted from blood. The sequence derives from a woman younger than 30 in good health. CDR3 in amino acids: CASSFGGLAIAKNIQYF. CDR3 nucleotides: TGTGCCAGCAGTTTTGGTGGACTAGCGATAGCCAAAAACATTCAGTACTTC.